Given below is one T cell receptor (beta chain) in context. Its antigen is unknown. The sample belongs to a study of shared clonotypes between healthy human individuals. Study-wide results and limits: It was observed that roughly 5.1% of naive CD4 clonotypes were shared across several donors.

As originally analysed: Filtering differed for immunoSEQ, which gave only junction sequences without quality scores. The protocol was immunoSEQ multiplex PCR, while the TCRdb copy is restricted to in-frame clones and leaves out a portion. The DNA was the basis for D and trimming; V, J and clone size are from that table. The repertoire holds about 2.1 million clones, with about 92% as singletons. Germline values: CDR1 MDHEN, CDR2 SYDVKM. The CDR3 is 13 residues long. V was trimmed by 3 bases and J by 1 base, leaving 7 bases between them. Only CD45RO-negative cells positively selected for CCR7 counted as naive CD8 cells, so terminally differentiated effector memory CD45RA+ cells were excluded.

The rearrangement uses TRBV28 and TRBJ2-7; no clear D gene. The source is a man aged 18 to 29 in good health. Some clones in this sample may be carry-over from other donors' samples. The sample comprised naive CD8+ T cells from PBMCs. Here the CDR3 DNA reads TGTGCCAGCAGTTTTCAGCTTTCCTACGAGCAGTACTTC. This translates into CASSFQLSYEQYF.